This T cell receptor (beta chain) emerged from a study of cytomegalovirus exposure and HLA in healthy donors. Primers included in the PCR were 60 Vbeta and 13 Jbeta primers. Produced via immunoSEQ multiplex PCR; TCRdb's table is partial and in-frame only. The sample shows about 65,000 clones, approximately 82% of them seen only once. V dropped 7 bases and J dropped 1 base, with 10 bases sitting between them. The CDR3 is made up of 13 amino acids. Germline CDR1 MNHEY, CDR2 SVGAGI. Sequences were obtained from PBMCs. The TCR comes from a girl aged 5 to 17 in good health and CMV-seropositive. The chain links TRBV6-5 to TRBJ1-1, with a weak D call TRBD1 (5 bases). The CDR3 DNA reads as TGTGCCAGCAAGGGTCAGGGGAACACTGAAGCTTTCTTT. Translation gives CASKGQGNTEAFF.